This T cell receptor (beta chain) emerged from a study of T cells in Graves' hyperthyroidism and ophthalmopathy. Deletions cut 1 base from V and 8 bases from J, with 18 bases between. This CDR3 spans 16 amino acids. The germline gives CDR1 LNHNV, CDR2 YYDKDF (reference sequence). The TCR beta CDR3 regions underwent amplification using RNA transcripts as the source. First-round RT-PCR with HTBI primers amplified the TCR CDR3 region. TCRdb processed the multiplex PCR reads anew with MiXCR; each CDR3 protein has one entry. This repertoire shows about 320,000 distinct CDR3 sequences, around 16% found once; its top ten account for 33%. This clonotype has just a few counts. Lactation, pregnancy, other autoimmune disease or uncontrolled infection excluded patients.

The clonotype comes from a man younger than 40 with Graves' hyperthyroidism. The specimen sequenced was blood. The chain employs TRBV15 and TRBJ1-3; D not resolved. CDR3 loop: CATSRGVTALRDTIYF. The CDR3 coding sequence is TGTGCCACCAGCAGAGGAGTTACGGCTCTGAGGGACACCATATATTTT.